The 32 T cell receptor beta chains listed next were all sequenced from one sample in a study of shared clonotypes between healthy human individuals. Here immunoSEQ multiplex PCR was the method, and the copy in TCRdb shows in-frame clones only, minus some. The sample lists approximately 400,000 clones, about 96% seen once, with around 0.3% in the top ten. The sequencing input was memory CD8+ T cells sorted from blood. The subset denotes: CD45RO+ cells pooled with CCR7-negative TemRA cells. Every receptor here comes from a man between 25 and 39 years old in good health.

CDR3 protein: CASSETKTGKRTREQFF. The CDR3 DNA reads TGTGCCAGCAGTGAGACCAAGACAGGGAAAAGGACAAGGGAGCAGTTCTTC. V and J are TRBV2 and TRBJ2-1; 7 nucleotides agree with TRBD1. CDR3 length: 17 residues. Germline V gene data show CDR1 as SNHLY and CDR2 as FYNNEI. The junction had 18 bases not matched to a gene; V was cut back by 3 bases and J by 10 bases.

V gene TRBV30 combines with J gene TRBJ1-3, with unresolved D. This CDR3 region has 12 residues. Germline CDR1 reads GTSNPN; CDR2 reads SVGIG (reference sequence). V gave up 5 bases and J gave up 6 bases, with 11 bases separating them. Here the CDR3 DNA reads TGTGCCTGGCGTCTTAGGCCAAACACCATATATTTT. Its protein product is CAWRLRPNTIYF.

The rearrangement links TRBV7-9 to TRBJ2-7, with 13 bases aligning to TRBD2. Germline CDR1 reads SEHNR; CDR2 reads FQNEAQ (reference sequence). CDR3 size: 15 residues. Trimming at V came to 5 bases and at J to 2 bases, leaving 3 bases not matched to a gene. Here the CDR3 reads CASSLGTSGTYEQYF. The DNA of the CDR3 is TGTGCCAGCAGCCTCGGGACTAGCGGGACCTACGAGCAGTACTTC.

The chain joins TRBV16 to TRBJ1-5; TRBD1 matches at 9 bases. Germline loops: CDR1 KGHSY, CDR2 FQNENV. The CDR3 length is 16 residues. J gave up 0 bases and V 2 bases, and 2 bases lay outside the gene matches. CDR3 region: CASSQQTGGSNQPQHF. The CDR3 bases are TGTGCCAGCAGCCAACAGACAGGGGGTAGCAATCAGCCCCAGCATTTT.

This clone was seen only once. The chain recombines TRBV11-2 with TRBJ2-3; 8 positions agree with TRBD2. The germline CDR1 and CDR2 sequences are SGHAT and FQNNGV. After removal of 4 bases from V and 5 bases from J, the junction contained 5 bases not matched to a gene. The CDR3 extends over 14 amino acids. CDR3 in DNA: TGTGCCAGCAGCTACAGAGCGGGAGTAGATACGCAGTATTTT. Protein product: CASSYRAGVDTQYF.

This rearrangement joins TRBV11-1 to TRBJ2-7; D gene uncertain. The germline CDR1 and CDR2 sequences are SGHAT and FQDESV (reference sequence). Trimming removed 1 base from V and 0 bases from J, with 7 bases in between. The CDR3 is 14 residues long. The CDR3 sequence is CASSLEANSYEQYF. For the CDR3, the DNA is TGTGCCAGCAGCTTAGAGGCTAACTCCTACGAGCAGTACTTC.

The chain joins TRBV6-1 to TRBJ2-7; D is unresolved. From germline, CDR1 is MNHNS and CDR2 SASEGT. The CDR3 is made up of 14 amino acids. The V end lost 4 bases, the J end lost 2 bases, and 12 bases lay between the germline ends. CDR3 in DNA: TGTGCCAGCAGTGTCCTGGGCAGTACCTACGAGCAGTACTTC. Translating gives CASSVLGSTYEQYF.

J is TRBJ1-2 and V is TRBV2; 8 bases match TRBD1. The CDR3 length is 14 residues. V was clipped by 4 bases and J by 2 bases; unmatched bases: 3. The V gene's germline CDR1 is SNHLY and CDR2 FYNNEI. This CDR3 is CASSGTGSNYGYTF. In nucleotides, the CDR3 is TGTGCCAGCAGTGGGACAGGGTCGAACTATGGCTACACCTTC.

The chain has TRBV4-2 and TRBJ2-4; 7 nucleotides align to TRBD2. V gave up 0 bases and J gave up 0 bases; unmatched junction bases: 8. CDR1 is LGHNA and CDR2 is YNFKEQ in the germline V gene. This CDR3 is 18 amino acids long. Here the CDR3 DNA reads TGTGCCAGCAGCCAAGAAGGCCTTAGCGGGCTAGCCAAAAACATTCAGTACTTC. Encoded protein: CASSQEGLSGLAKNIQYF.

The V gene is TRBV28, the J gene TRBJ2-2; D is ambiguous. The germline CDR1 and CDR2 sequences are MDHEN and SYDVKM. The V end lost 4 bases, the J end lost 4 bases, and 4 bases lay between the germline ends. CDR3 length: 12 residues. DNA for the CDR3: TGTGCCAGCAGTTCCGGCACCGGGGAGCTGTTTTTT. Translating it yields CASSSGTGELFF.

The chain couples TRBV11-3 to TRBJ1-1; D is unresolved. The length of the CDR3 is 13 residues. Per the germline V gene, CDR1 is SGHNT and CDR2 is YENEEA. The V end was cut by 2 bases, the J end by 1 base, with 5 bases between. The DNA for the CDR3 is TGTGCCAGCAGCTTACAGGAGAACACTGAAGCTTTCTTT. It encodes CASSLQENTEAFF.

V is TRBV28 and J is TRBJ2-1; perhaps D is TRBD1 or TRBD2 (5 bases each). There are 14 residues in the CDR3. Germline V CDR1 and CDR2: MDHEN, SYDVKM. Trimming left V 5 bases short and J 4 bases short, with 12 bases between. CDR3 nucleotides: TGTGCCAGCAGTCCCCAATGGGGGTACAATGAGCAGTTCTTC. The encoded protein is CASSPQWGYNEQFF.

This chain links TRBV28 with TRBJ2-1; D is unclear. V was trimmed by 2 bases and J by 10 bases, leaving 9 bases between them. Germline values: CDR1 MDHEN, CDR2 SYDVKM. The CDR3 is 12 amino acids. The CDR3 nucleotides are TGTGCCAGCAGTTTAACTCGGAGCGAGCAGTTCTTC. Amino acids: CASSLTRSEQFF.

V is TRBV18 and J is TRBJ1-2; a weak D match, TRBD1 (6 bases). The CDR3 runs to 13 residues. Germline V CDR1 and CDR2: KGHSH, LQKENI. Trimming pared 4 bases from V and 8 bases from J, leaving 14 bases between. CDR3 sequence (DNA): TGTGCCAGCTCACTAAACCGGGACAAAGGCTACACCTTC. Protein: CASSLNRDKGYTF.

This clone was recorded once. J is TRBJ1-4 and V is TRBV20-1, with D hard to call. The CDR3 totals 11 residues. V lost 2 bases to trimming and J lost 6 bases, with 4 bases between them. Germline CDR1 and CDR2: DFQATT and SNEGSKA (reference sequence). CDR3 amino acids: CSARQDEKLFF. In nucleotides, the CDR3 is TGCAGTGCTAGACAGGATGAAAAACTGTTTTTT.

The rearrangement joins TRBV6-1 to TRBJ1-3; unclear D gene. V dropped 8 bases and J dropped 1 base, with 9 bases sitting between them. This CDR3 is 13 amino acids long. The germline V gene encodes CDR1 MNHNS and CDR2 SASEGT. CDR3 in amino acids: CASGLGSGNTIYF. The CDR3 DNA reads as TGTGCCAGCGGTCTGGGGTCTGGAAACACCATATATTTT.

The chain is built from TRBV5-6 and TRBJ1-6; 7 positions agree with TRBD1. CDR1 and CDR2 from the germline V gene are SGHDT and YYEEEE. The CDR3 consists of 15 residues. The J segment lost 11 bases and the V segment lost 0 bases, leaving 8 bases of the junction unmatched. The CDR3 DNA reads as TGTGCCAGCAGCTTGGAGGGGGCGCGTAGGGCACCCCTCCACTTT. Translation: CASSLEGARRAPLHF.

V and J are TRBV28 and TRBJ2-3; 10 nucleotides agree with TRBD2. Germline assignment: CDR1 MDHEN and CDR2 SYDVKM. CDR3 size: 18 residues. Unmatched junction bases numbered 13, after V lost 4 bases and J lost 3 bases. CDR3 DNA: TGTGCCAGCAGTTCCCCAATTGAGCGGGAGGGCCGAACAGATACGCAGTATTTT. This sequence encodes CASSSPIEREGRTDTQYF.

The rearrangement joins TRBV6-1 to TRBJ2-7; D unresolved. The germline V gene has CDR1 MNHNS and CDR2 SASEGT. The CDR3 spans 12 residues. Trimming took 7 bases from V and 2 from J, leaving 9 bases between them. The CDR3 is CASTELAYEQYF. As DNA, the CDR3 is TGTGCCAGCACAGAACTCGCCTACGAGCAGTACTTC.

Regarding this clone: The sample contains more than one DNA sequence encoding this CDR3. V usage is TRBV5-1 and J usage is TRBJ2-3, with D perhaps TRBD1 (5 bases). The CDR3 covers 15 residues. Germline CDR1 and CDR2: SGHRS and YFSETQ. The ends were cut back, 0 bases at V and 0 bases at J, with 8 bases in the middle. This CDR3 is CASSLGAGSTDTQYF. CDR3 sequence (DNA): TGCGCCAGCAGCTTGGGGGCAGGGAGCACAGATACGCAGTATTTT.

Turning to this clone: This specimen includes other DNA sequences encoding the same CDR3. The gene calls are TRBV5-1 and TRBJ1-3; 7 positions match TRBD1. The length of the CDR3 is 15 residues. CDR1 and CDR2 from the germline V gene are SGHRS and YFSETQ. After removal of 0 bases from V and 0 bases from J, the junction contained 0 bases not matched to a gene. Written as DNA, the CDR3 is TGCGCCAGCAGCTTGGGGGACAGCTCTGGAAACACCATATATTTT. It codes for CASSLGDSSGNTIYF.

V and J are TRBV25-1 and TRBJ2-7; weak D call: TRBD1 (6 bases). Germline V CDR1 and CDR2: MGHDK, SYGVNS. The V end was cut by 5 bases, the J end by 0 bases, with 8 bases between. This CDR3 is built from 13 residues. The CDR3 loop is CASSRQASYEQYF. The CDR3 DNA reads TGTGCCAGCAGTAGACAGGCCTCCTACGAGCAGTACTTC.

The chain has TRBV21-1 and TRBJ2-5; TRBD2 is the table's D call, not checked against the DNA. TRBV21-1 is designated a pseudogene. The length of the CDR3 is 16 residues. The CDR3 spells CASSKDSGSLQETQYF. In DNA, the CDR3 is TGTGCCAGCAGCAAAGACAGCGGGAGCCTCCAAGAGACCCAGTACTTC.

CDR3 sequence reads: CASSYPQGGKETQYF. DNA for the CDR3: TGTGCCAGCAGCTATCCACAGGGGGGTAAGGAGACCCAGTACTTC. The J gene is TRBJ2-5, the V gene TRBV5-4; TRBD1 agrees at 8 bases. Germline V gene data show CDR1 as SGHNT and CDR2 as YYREEE (reference sequence). Trimming at V came to 3 bases and at J to 5 bases, leaving 9 bases not matched to a gene. The length of the CDR3 is 15 residues.

CDR3 sequence (DNA): TGCGCCAGCAGCTTAGCGCAACCTAGCTCCGAGCAGTACTTC. This codes for CASSLAQPSSEQYF. The V call is TRBV5-1, the J call TRBJ2-7, with TRBD2 as a possible D gene (5 bases). CDR1 and CDR2 (germline): SGHRS, YFSETQ. The CDR3 runs 14 residues. The V and J ends lost 2 bases and 6 bases respectively, with 15 bases between them.

The V call is TRBV29-1, the J call TRBJ2-4, with D hard to call. The length of the CDR3 is 12 residues. Germline loops: CDR1 SQVTM, CDR2 ANQGSEA. V was clipped by 6 bases and J by 1 base, with 7 bases between them. Here the CDR3 reads CSVSPAKNIQYF. The CDR3 DNA sequence: TGCAGCGTCTCCCCGGCCAAAAACATTCAGTACTTC. Complete variable domain (other parts from reference TRBV29-1 and TRBJ2-4): SAVISQKPSRDICQRGTSLTIQCQVDSQVTMMFWYRQQPGQSLTLIATANQGSEATYESGFVIDKFPISRPNLTFSTLTVSNMSPEDSSIYLCSVSPAKNIQYFGAGTRLSVL.

The V call is TRBV5-4, the J call TRBJ2-7, with D perhaps matching TRBD2 (5 bases). The length of the CDR3 is 15 residues. Germline V CDR1 and CDR2: SGHNT, YYREEE (reference sequence). Trimming shortened V by 0 bases and J by 4 bases, and 14 bases separated the two germline ends. The CDR3 here is CASSLEGMSGYEQYF. Written as DNA, the CDR3 is TGTGCCAGCAGCTTGGAGGGTATGAGCGGTTACGAGCAGTACTTC.

Details on this clone: No DNA is shown, since the ends of the CDR3 on it are uncertain; the CDR3 is the one TCRdb lists. The V call is TRBV27, the J call TRBJ2-7. The CDR3 length is 15 residues, termini included. The germline V gene encodes CDR1 MNHEY and CDR2 SMNVEV (reference sequence). CDR3: CASSSSSRDPYEQYF.

This chain uses TRBV4-1 with TRBJ1-3, with unresolved D. Deletions cut 1 base from V and 9 bases from J, with 10 bases between. CDR3 length equals 13 residues. Germline V CDR1 and CDR2: MGHRA, YSYEKL. CDR3 residues: CASSQGSGLTIYF. The DNA for the CDR3 is TGCGCCAGCAGCCAAGGTTCGGGCCTCACCATATATTTT.

J is TRBJ2-2 and V is TRBV6-1; 7 bases map to TRBD2. The junction had 14 bases not matched to a gene; V was cut back by 4 bases and J by 6 bases. The CDR3 is made up of 17 amino acids. From germline, CDR1 is MNHNS and CDR2 SASEGT. The CDR3 loop reads CASSGQWDYPIAGELFF. The CDR3 nucleotides read TGTGCCAGCAGTGGACAGTGGGACTATCCCATCGCCGGGGAGCTGTTTTTT.

The chain has TRBV2 and TRBJ2-1, with 8 bases that match TRBD2. This CDR3 region has 16 residues. Germline CDR1 and CDR2: SNHLY and FYNNEI. V trimming: 6 bases; J trimming: 8 bases; junction bases outside the gene matches: 15. The CDR3 here is CASSQAETSVGHEQFF. In nucleotides, the CDR3 is TGTGCCAGCAGCCAGGCCGAGACTAGCGTGGGCCATGAGCAGTTCTTC.

This clone came up once. The chain uses TRBV14 and TRBJ2-1, with D hard to call. This CDR3 is built from 13 residues. V was cut by 3 bases and J by 2 bases, with 5 bases left in between. Germline assignment: CDR1 SGHDN and CDR2 FVKESK. The CDR3 region has the DNA TGTGCCAGCAGCCATAACACCTACAATGAGCAGTTCTTC. Its protein is CASSHNTYNEQFF.